The T cell receptor (beta chain) described here comes from a study of identical twins. About this clonotype itself: Its antigen is unknown.

General study findings and limits: Fewer insertions marked abundant cord blood beta clonotypes; young adult naive trended weakly, memory not at all. Those out-of-frame alpha sequences shared by twins showed an excess of low generation probability. Invariant cells of the MAIT and iNKT types might have partly distorted the zero-insertion analyses.

Unique molecular identifiers were present on cDNA, and template switching added a universal primer site. TCRdb processed the 5' RACE reads anew with MiXCR; each CDR3 protein has one entry. The sample contains under 900,000 distinct CDR3 sequences, 10% to 15% of which appear only once. The V end lost 6 bases, the J end lost 2 bases, and 9 bases lay between the germline ends. There are 12 residues in the CDR3. CDR1 is DFQATT, CDR2 SNEGSKA, per germline (reference sequence). The sample was also linked to a second study, of yellow fever vaccine responses in identical twins.

This receptor was identified in a woman younger than 30 in good health. The source material was PBMCs. The chain combines TRBV20-1 with TRBJ2-3; D not certain. The CDR3: CSAPPFTDTQYF. The CDR3 coding sequence is TGCAGTGCGCCGCCCTTCACAGATACGCAGTATTTT.